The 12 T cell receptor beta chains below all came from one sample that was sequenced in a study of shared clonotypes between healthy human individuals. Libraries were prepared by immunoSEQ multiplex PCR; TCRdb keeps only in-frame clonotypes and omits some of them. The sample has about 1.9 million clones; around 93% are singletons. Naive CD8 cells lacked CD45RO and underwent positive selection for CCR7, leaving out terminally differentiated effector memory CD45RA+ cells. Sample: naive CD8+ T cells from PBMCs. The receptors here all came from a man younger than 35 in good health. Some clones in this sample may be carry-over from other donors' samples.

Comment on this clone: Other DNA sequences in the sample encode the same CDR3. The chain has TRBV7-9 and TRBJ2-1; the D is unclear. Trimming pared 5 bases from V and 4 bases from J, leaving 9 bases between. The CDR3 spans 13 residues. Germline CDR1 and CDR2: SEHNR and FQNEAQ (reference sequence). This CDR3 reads CASSPDGYNEQFF. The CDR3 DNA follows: TGTGCCAGCAGCCCCGACGGTTACAATGAGCAGTTCTTC.

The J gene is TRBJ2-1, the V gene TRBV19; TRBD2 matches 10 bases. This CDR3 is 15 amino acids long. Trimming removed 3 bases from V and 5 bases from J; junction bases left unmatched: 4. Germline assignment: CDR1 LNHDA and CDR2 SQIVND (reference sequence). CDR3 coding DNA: TGTGCCAGTAGTATCGCACTAGCGGGGAACAATGAGCAGTTCTTC. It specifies CASSIALAGNNEQFF.

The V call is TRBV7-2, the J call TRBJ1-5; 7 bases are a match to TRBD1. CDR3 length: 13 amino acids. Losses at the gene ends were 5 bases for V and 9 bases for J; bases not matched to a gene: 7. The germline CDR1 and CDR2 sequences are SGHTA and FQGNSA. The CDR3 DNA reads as TGTGCCAGCAGCATGACAGGGAGTGGGCCCCAGCATTTT. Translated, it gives CASSMTGSGPQHF.

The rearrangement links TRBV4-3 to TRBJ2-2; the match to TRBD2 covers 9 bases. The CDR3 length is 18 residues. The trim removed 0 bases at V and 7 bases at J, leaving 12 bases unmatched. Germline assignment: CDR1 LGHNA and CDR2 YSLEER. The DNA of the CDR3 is TGCGCCAGCAGCCAAGATAGGCTAGCGGGACCACTATACGGGGAGCTGTTTTTT. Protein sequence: CASSQDRLAGPLYGELFF.

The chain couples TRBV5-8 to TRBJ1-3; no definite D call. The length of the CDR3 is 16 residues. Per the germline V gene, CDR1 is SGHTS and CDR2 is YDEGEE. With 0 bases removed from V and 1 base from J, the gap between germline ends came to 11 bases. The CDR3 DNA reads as TGTGCCAGCAGCTTGGATAGGGCCTCGTCTGGAAACACCATATATTTT. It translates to CASSLDRASSGNTIYF.

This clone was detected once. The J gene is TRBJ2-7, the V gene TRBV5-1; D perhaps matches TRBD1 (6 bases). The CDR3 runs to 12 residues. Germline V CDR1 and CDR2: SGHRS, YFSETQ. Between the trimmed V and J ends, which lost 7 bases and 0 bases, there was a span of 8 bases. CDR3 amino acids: CASGDNSYEQYF. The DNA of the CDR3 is TGCGCCAGCGGGGACAACTCCTACGAGCAGTACTTC.

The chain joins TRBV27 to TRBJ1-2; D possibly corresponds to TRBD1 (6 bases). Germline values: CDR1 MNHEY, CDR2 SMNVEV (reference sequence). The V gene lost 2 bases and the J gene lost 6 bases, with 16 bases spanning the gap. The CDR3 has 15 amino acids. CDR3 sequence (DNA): TGTGCCAGCAGTTTACGGATTCAAGGGGGAAATGGCTACACCTTC. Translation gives CASSLRIQGGNGYTF.

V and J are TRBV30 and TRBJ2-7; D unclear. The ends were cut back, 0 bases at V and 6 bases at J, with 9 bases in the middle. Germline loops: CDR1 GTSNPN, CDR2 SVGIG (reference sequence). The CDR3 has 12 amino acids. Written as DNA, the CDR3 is TGTGCCTGGAGTGTAAGGGTCTCCGAGCAGTACTTC. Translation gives CAWSVRVSEQYF. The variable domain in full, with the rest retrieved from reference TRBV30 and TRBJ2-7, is SQTIHQWPATLVQPVGSPLSLECTVEGTSNPNLYWYRQAAGRGLQLLFYSVGIGQISSEVPQNLSASRPQDRQFILSSKKLLLSDSGFYLCAWSVRVSEQYFGPGTRLTVT.

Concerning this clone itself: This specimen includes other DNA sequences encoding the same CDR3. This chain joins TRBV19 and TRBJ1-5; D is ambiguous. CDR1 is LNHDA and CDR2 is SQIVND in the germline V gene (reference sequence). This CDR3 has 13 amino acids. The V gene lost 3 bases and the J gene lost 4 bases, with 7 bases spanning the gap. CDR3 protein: CASSIGYNQPQHF. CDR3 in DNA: TGTGCCAGTAGTATCGGCTATAATCAGCCCCAGCATTTT.

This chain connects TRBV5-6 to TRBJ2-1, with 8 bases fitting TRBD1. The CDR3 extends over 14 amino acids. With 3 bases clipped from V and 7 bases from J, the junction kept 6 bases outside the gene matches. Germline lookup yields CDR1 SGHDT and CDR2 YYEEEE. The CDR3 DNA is TGTGCCAGCAGCTACCGGACAGGGTGGAATGAGCAGTTCTTC. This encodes CASSYRTGWNEQFF. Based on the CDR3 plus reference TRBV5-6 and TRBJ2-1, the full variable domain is DAGVTQSPTHLIKTRGQQVTLRCSPKSGHDTVSWYQQALGQGPQFIFQYYEEEERQRGNFPDRFSGHQFPNYSSELNVNALLLGDSALYLCASSYRTGWNEQFFGPGTRLTVL.

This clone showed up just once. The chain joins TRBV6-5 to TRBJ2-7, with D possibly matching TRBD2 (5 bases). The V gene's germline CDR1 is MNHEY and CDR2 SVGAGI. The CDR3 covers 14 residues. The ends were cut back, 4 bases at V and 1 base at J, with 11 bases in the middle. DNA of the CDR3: TGTGCCAGCAGTTTTGGGAGAGTGTCCTACGAGCAGTACTTC. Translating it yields CASSFGRVSYEQYF.

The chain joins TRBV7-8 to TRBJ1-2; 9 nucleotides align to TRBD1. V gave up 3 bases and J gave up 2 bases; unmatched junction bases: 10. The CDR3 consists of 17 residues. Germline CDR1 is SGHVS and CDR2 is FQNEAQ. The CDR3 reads CASSLAKQGAPNYGYTF. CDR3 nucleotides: TGTGCCAGCAGCTTGGCAAAACAGGGGGCGCCAAACTATGGCTACACCTTC.